The present entry profiles one TCR beta chain with its context. This clone showed up just a few times. Its antigen is still unknown. Base qualities are not provided; no much larger clone lies one nucleotide away. CDR1 and CDR2 are drawn from the germline V gene: LGHNA, YSLEER. A distance of 11 bases separates the germline ends of V and J, which lose 0 bases and 6 bases respectively. The CDR3 numbers 15 residues from cysteine through phenylalanine. Left in the record is the CDR3 DNA by itself, 45 bases read in frame from the first base. The entry originates in a study of tumour-infiltrating T cells in Burkitt lymphoma (dated by TCRdb to the early 2020s). Study-wide context: All epidemiological subtypes of Burkitt lymphoma were represented among the approximately 88 patients who made up the cohort. TCR repertoire data were correlated with clinical outcome; productive clonality predicted overall and progression-free survival, independent of established prognosticators including age at diagnosis.

General findings and caveats noted by the study authors: Several public clonotypes shared across numerous Burkitt lymphoma patients were found, suggesting shared tumour neoantigen selection absent from diffuse large B-cell lymphoma.

Library creation used the immunoSEQ multiplex PCR assay. This is the immuneACCESS table as TCRdb keeps it, with only in-frame sequences that have V and J called. A part of the clones is gone; compared with another copy, unresolved V genes explain less than half, and the rest is unexplained. This sample comprises around 48,000 clones, less than 40% of them detected only once. About 3% of the sample comes from the top ten. The sample comprised tumor tissue. The TCR originated in a human donor with Burkitt lymphoma. This chain joins TRBV4-3 to TRBJ2-2; the D assignment is uncertain and may be TRBD1 or TRBD2, with 5 bases supporting each. The CDR3 reads as follows: CASSQERGSAGELFF. The nucleotide sequence is TGCGCCAGCAGCCAAGAAAGGGGTAGCGCCGGGGAGCTGTTTTTT.